The sequence of this TCR beta chain was determined in a study of cytomegalovirus exposure and HLA in healthy donors. Findings and limits, study-wide: Rates of TCR association differed by HLA locus in a later analysis, with DRB1 highest and HLA-C lowest. For cytomegalovirus status, the classifier reportedly gave diagnoses with high specificity and sensitivity.

The PCR had 60 Vbeta and 13 Jbeta primers. Data came from immunoSEQ multiplex PCR; TCRdb stores just in-frame clones and leaves some out. The table records 200,000 to 250,000 clones, 75% to 90% of them present only once. These donors counted as nominally healthy when sampled, but unrecorded immune exposures were likely. CDR3 length: 13 residues. Trimming took 7 bases from V and 11 from J, leaving 20 bases between them. Germline V lookup: CDR1 SNHLY, CDR2 FYNNEI. As concerns this clone: Its antigen is currently unknown.

This sequence joins TRBV2 and TRBJ1-1; D ambiguous. The sample was PBMCs. The sequence came from a woman in her forties in good health and CMV-seronegative. DNA of the CDR3: TGTGCCAGCACCAGAAGGGAGGATTCGGGCGCTTTCTTT. Protein: CASTRREDSGAFF.